This T cell receptor beta chain was retrieved from a study of blood T cell repertoires in COVID-19. Study information: Italy, Spain and the United States were the sources of the convalescent and acute COVID-19 samples. From T cells, B-cell-depleted T cells, or PBMCs came the material, which was cDNA or gDNA.

In germline, CDR1 is ENHRY, CDR2 SYGVKD. The CDR3 contains 16 residues. V was shortened by 3 bases and J by 2 bases, with 16 bases between the two germline ends. Per the original methods: Reference gene primer amplification gave estimated nucleated cell counts. Clones were sequenced by immunoSEQ multiplex PCR, and TCRdb holds only the in-frame ones, with some missing. V, J and clone size were drawn from that table, and D and trimming were deduced from the DNA. In the table there are about 180,000 clones, around 86% of which are singletons. The clonotype was recovered from a woman aged 30 to 39 with active or convalescent COVID-19. The specimen was peripheral blood. The chain links TRBV10-3 to TRBJ2-5, with D possibly matching TRBD2 (5 bases). Here the CDR3 DNA reads TGTGCCATCAGTGACCCGAGGAATAGAGGGCAAGAGACCCAGTACTTC. This codes for CAISDPRNRGQETQYF.